Listed below are T cell receptor beta chains from one sample, sequenced in a study of cytomegalovirus exposure and HLA in healthy donors. Here immunoSEQ multiplex PCR was the method, and the copy in TCRdb shows in-frame clones only, minus some. The table has roughly 89,000 clones, approximately 60% seen once; the top ten hold about a fifth. The sequencing sample was made of PBMCs. The receptors here all came from a woman in her forties or fifties in good health and CMV-seropositive. Each CDR3 is given with its conserved first and last residue. A D gene is named only where the DNA matches it firmly. Some rows mark clone size as missing; the rest say once, few, many or name a class of expanded clone.

CDR3: CATSRPRTAKNEAFF
DNA: TGTGCCACCAGCAGGCCAAGGACAGCGAAAAATGAAGCTTTCTTT
size: NA
J: TRBJ1-1
V: TRBV15
D: NA

CDR3: CASSYAGLATETQYF
DNA: TGTGCCAGCAGTTACGCGGGACTAGCGACAGAGACCCAGTACTTC
size: NA
J: TRBJ2-5
V: TRBV6-5
D: TRBD2

CDR3: CASSRGAQPEETQYF
DNA: TGTGCCAGCAGCCGTGGAGCCCAGCCCGAAGAGACCCAGTACTTC
size: few
J: TRBJ2-5
V: TRBV4-2
D: NA

CDR3: CASSYTSGLYNEQFF
DNA: TGTGCCAGCAGTTACACTAGCGGGCTCTACAATGAGCAGTTCTTC
size: once
J: TRBJ2-1
V: TRBV6-5
D: TRBD2

CDR3: CASSSGRETQYF
DNA: TGCGCCAGCAGTAGCGGGAGGGAGACCCAGTACTTC
size: NA
J: TRBJ2-5
V: TRBV10-2
D: TRBD2

CDR3: CASSEGGQGARGYTF
DNA: TGTGCCAGCAGTGAAGGGGGTCAGGGGGCGCGCGGCTACACCTTC
size: few
J: TRBJ1-2
V: TRBV2
D: TRBD1

CDR3: CASSSPDRGNSPLHF
DNA: TGCGCCAGCAGCTCCCCGGACAGGGGGAATTCACCCCTCCACTTT
size: NA
J: TRBJ1-6
V: TRBV5-1
D: TRBD1

CDR3: CASTSPGGVFEQYF
DNA: TGTGCCAGCACCTCCCCGGGGGGTGTTTTCGAGCAGTACTTC
size: NA
J: TRBJ2-7
V: TRBV28
D: TRBD2

CDR3: CASSAGTGPYEQYF
DNA: TGTGCCAGCAGTGCCGGGACAGGACCCTACGAGCAGTACTTC
size: NA
J: TRBJ2-7
V: TRBV6-5
D: TRBD1

CDR3: CASRIGQGNTEAFF
DNA: TGTGCCAGCAGAATCGGACAGGGGAACACTGAAGCTTTCTTT
size: once
J: TRBJ1-1
V: TRBV7-9
D: TRBD1

CDR3: CASSFSGGGRGTDTQYF
DNA: TGTGCCAGCAGTTTTTCTGGGGGAGGAAGGGGAACAGATACGCAGTATTTT
size: NA
J: TRBJ2-3
V: TRBV28
D: NA

CDR3: CSVLTSGGPDTQYF
DNA: TGCAGCGTCCTGACTAGCGGGGGTCCAGATACGCAGTATTTT
size: NA
J: TRBJ2-3
V: TRBV29-1
D: TRBD2

CDR3: CASSLDGGNTIYF
DNA: TGTGCCAGCAGCTTAGACGGTGGAAACACCATATATTTT
size: NA
J: TRBJ1-3
V: TRBV13
D: NA

CDR3: CASSSPLGGEYEQYF
DNA: TGTGCCAGCAGTTCCCCCCTGGGGGGGGAATACGAGCAGTACTTC
size: NA
J: TRBJ2-7
V: TRBV28
D: TRBD2

CDR3: CASSLAGGRDTQYF
DNA: TGTGCCAGCAGCTTGGCGGGGGGCCGAGATACGCAGTATTTT
size: once
J: TRBJ2-3
V: TRBV5-6
D: NA

CDR3: CASSSPTSHNSPLHF
DNA: TGTGCCAGCAGTTCCCCGACAAGTCATAATTCACCCCTCCACTTT
size: NA
J: TRBJ1-6
V: TRBV6-5
D: NA

CDR3: CASSSQTGQGANGYTF
DNA: TGTGCCAGCTCATCACAAACGGGACAGGGCGCAAATGGCTACACCTTC
size: NA
J: TRBJ1-2
V: TRBV18
D: TRBD1

CDR3: CASSIAAGTTNTGELFF
DNA: TGTGCCAGTAGTATTGCTGCCGGGACTACCAACACCGGGGAGCTGTTTTTT
size: NA
J: TRBJ2-2
V: TRBV19
D: TRBD2

CDR3: CASRNSPINEQFF
DNA: TGTGCCAGCAGGAATAGCCCAATCAATGAGCAGTTCTTC
size: NA
J: TRBJ2-1
V: TRBV6-5
D: NA

CDR3: CASSLDNLYGYTF
DNA: TGTGCCAGCAGCCTCGACAACCTCTATGGCTACACCTTC
size: NA
J: TRBJ1-2
V: TRBV7-3
D: NA

CDR3: CASSLSLRGGVKNIQYF
DNA: NA
size: NA
J: TRBJ2-4
V: TRBV27
D: NA

CDR3: CASSYSWTAQETQYF
DNA: TGTGCCAGCAGTTACTCATGGACAGCACAAGAGACCCAGTACTTC
size: NA
J: TRBJ2-5
V: TRBV6-5
D: NA

CDR3: CASSPGFGTAVSYEQYF
DNA: TGTGCCAGCTCACCAGGGTTCGGGACAGCAGTCTCCTACGAGCAGTACTTC
size: few
J: TRBJ2-7
V: TRBV18
D: TRBD1

CDR3: CASSLGTRKETQYF
DNA: TGTGCCAGCAGCTTGGGAACTAGGAAAGAGACCCAGTACTTC
size: NA
J: TRBJ2-5
V: TRBV5-6
D: NA

CDR3: CAWSVAEEFGYTF
DNA: TGTGCCTGGAGTGTGGCGGAAGAATTCGGCTACACCTTC
size: few
J: TRBJ1-2
V: TRBV30
D: NA

CDR3: CASSLGQGIGETQYF
DNA: TGCGCCAGCAGCTTGGGACAGGGGATAGGAGAGACCCAGTACTTC
size: few
J: TRBJ2-5
V: TRBV5-1
D: TRBD1

CDR3: CASSAADRGESNSPLHF
DNA: TGTGCCAGCAGCGCTGCGGACAGGGGCGAGAGTAATTCACCCCTCCACTTT
size: few
J: TRBJ1-6
V: TRBV9
D: TRBD1

CDR3: CASSPTPSGGAQTQYF
DNA: TGTGCCAGCAGCCCTACCCCTAGCGGGGGGGCACAGACCCAGTACTTC
size: few
J: TRBJ2-5
V: TRBV28
D: TRBD2

CDR3: CATAEVRGLEKLFF
DNA: TGTGCCACCGCCGAGGTTAGGGGGCTGGAAAAACTGTTTTTT
size: few
J: TRBJ1-4
V: TRBV19
D: TRBD1

CDR3: CASSPLAGGNTIYF
DNA: TGTGCCAGCTCACCTTTGGCCGGGGGAAACACCATATATTTT
size: NA
J: TRBJ1-3
V: TRBV18
D: NA

CDR3: CSVTGGADEQYF
DNA: TGCAGCGTTACAGGGGGTGCTGACGAGCAGTACTTC
size: NA
J: TRBJ2-7
V: TRBV29-1
D: TRBD1

CDR3: CASSVGGNGNTIYF
DNA: TGTGCCAGCAGCGTAGGCGGGAATGGAAACACCATATATTTT
size: NA
J: TRBJ1-3
V: TRBV9
D: NA

CDR3: CASSPPDLTGNTEAFF
DNA: TGTGCCAGCAGTCCCCCTGACTTGACAGGGAACACTGAAGCTTTCTTT
size: NA
J: TRBJ1-1
V: TRBV2
D: NA

CDR3: CASSTQGDQPQHF
DNA: TGTGCCAGTAGTACGCAGGGGGACCAGCCCCAGCATTTT
size: NA
J: TRBJ1-5
V: TRBV19
D: TRBD1

CDR3: CASRGQSTEAFF
DNA: TGTGCCAGCAGGGGACAGAGCACTGAAGCTTTCTTT
size: NA
J: TRBJ1-1
V: TRBV7-6
D: TRBD1

CDR3: CASSPGQTSYNEQFF
DNA: TGTGCCAGCAGCCCCGGACAGACCTCCTACAATGAGCAGTTCTTC
size: NA
J: TRBJ2-1
V: TRBV13
D: NA

CDR3: CASSPGLAGGEETQYF
DNA: TGTGCCAGCAGCCCCGGACTAGCGGGGGGCGAAGAGACCCAGTACTTC
size: few
J: TRBJ2-5
V: TRBV7-2
D: TRBD2

CDR3: CASSEQADTQYF
DNA: TGTGCCAGCAGTGAACAGGCAGATACGCAGTATTTT
size: NA
J: TRBJ2-3
V: TRBV2
D: NA

CDR3: CASGRGDTQYF
DNA: TGTGCCAGCGGGAGGGGGGATACGCAGTATTTT
size: NA
J: TRBJ2-3
V: TRBV7-9
D: NA

CDR3: CASSQDGQGSSYGYTF
DNA: TGCGCCAGCAGCCAAGATGGGCAGGGAAGTAGCTATGGCTACACCTTC
size: NA
J: TRBJ1-2
V: TRBV4-1
D: NA

CDR3: CASSPDRGALSNQPQHF
DNA: TGTGCCAGCAGTCCGGACAGGGGAGCCCTCAGCAATCAGCCCCAGCATTTT
size: NA
J: TRBJ1-5
V: TRBV27
D: TRBD1

CDR3: CASSSTPPARVLETQYF
DNA: TGTGCCAGCAGCTCAACCCCGCCGGCCAGGGTTTTAGAGACCCAGTACTTC
size: NA
J: TRBJ2-5
V: TRBV7-9
D: NA

CDR3: CSVPVNTEAFF
DNA: TGCAGCGTCCCGGTGAACACTGAAGCTTTCTTT
size: NA
J: TRBJ1-1
V: TRBV29-1
D: NA

CDR3: CASSKDKFGNSPLHF
DNA: TGTGCCAGTAGTAAGGACAAGTTTGGGAATTCACCCCTCCACTTT
size: few
J: TRBJ1-6
V: TRBV19
D: NA

CDR3: CSVVGLDRGNEQFF
DNA: TGCAGCGTTGTCGGGCTAGACCGGGGCAATGAGCAGTTCTTC
size: NA
J: TRBJ2-1
V: TRBV29-1
D: NA

CDR3: CASSTKRGEQETQYF
DNA: TGTGCCAGCAGTACCAAGCGGGGGGAACAAGAGACCCAGTACTTC
size: few
J: TRBJ2-5
V: TRBV27
D: TRBD2

CDR3: CASSETSYEQYF
DNA: TGTGCCAGCAGTGAAACGAGCTACGAGCAGTACTTC
size: few
J: TRBJ2-7
V: TRBV2
D: NA

CDR3: CASSGDRLNTEAFF
DNA: TGTGCCAGCTCCGGGGACAGATTGAACACTGAAGCTTTCTTT
size: NA
J: TRBJ1-1
V: TRBV18
D: TRBD1

CDR3: CASSGTGLAGVYEQYF
DNA: TGTGCCAGCAGCGGCACGGGACTAGCGGGGGTCTACGAGCAGTACTTC
size: once
J: TRBJ2-7
V: TRBV7-2
D: TRBD2

CDR3: CASRTPGLDEQFF
DNA: TGTGCCAGCAGGACACCGGGACTAGATGAGCAGTTCTTC
size: NA
J: TRBJ2-1
V: TRBV28
D: TRBD2

CDR3: CATSRTSGGAGSYNEQFF
DNA: TGTGCCACCAGCAGGACTAGCGGGGGGGCTGGCTCCTACAATGAGCAGTTCTTC
size: NA
J: TRBJ2-1
V: TRBV15
D: TRBD2

CDR3: CAWSVLGARGNTIYF
DNA: TGTGCCTGGAGTGTACTTGGAGCGAGAGGAAACACCATATATTTT
size: NA
J: TRBJ1-3
V: TRBV30
D: NA

CDR3: CASSPTGGKTGELFF
DNA: TGCGCCAGCAGCCCGACAGGGGGCAAAACCGGGGAGCTGTTTTTT
size: few
J: TRBJ2-2
V: TRBV5-1
D: TRBD1